The rows below give T cell receptor beta chains drawn from one sample of a study of T-cell memory formation after mild COVID-19. One entry per CDR3 protein results from TCRdb running MiXCR on the 5' RACE reads. Here the sample spans around 310,000 distinct CDR3 sequences, roughly an eighth being singletons. The sample comprised PBMCs or a T cell subset sorted from them (not recorded which). The receptor source for this set is a man between 18 and 29 years old who had mild COVID-19 (a few samples of this study predate the infection). Cell type and time point are not known. Each CDR3 is given with its conserved first and last residue. Each record gives: J gene, D gene, clone size, V gene, CDR3 protein, CDR3 DNA. D genes are given only for firm matches. Not all rows give a size; the values are once, few, many and, for expanded clones, a class.

j_call: TRBJ2-3
d_call: TRBD2
clone_size: few
v_call: TRBV4-1
cdr3_aa: CASSHPPGLGTDTQYF
cdr3_nt: TGCGCCAGCAGCCATCCACCGGGACTAGGCACAGATACGCAGTATTTT

j_call: TRBJ1-1
d_call: TRBD1
clone_size: medium-sized
v_call: TRBV11-2
cdr3_aa: CASSSPGGTARNTEAFF
cdr3_nt: TGTGCCAGCAGCTCCCCAGGGGGTACGGCAAGGAACACTGAAGCTTTCTTT

j_call: TRBJ1-1
d_call: NA
clone_size: few
v_call: TRBV12-3/TRBV12-4
cdr3_aa: CASRYNPGDTEAFF
cdr3_nt: TGTGCCAGCAGGTACAATCCGGGGGACACTGAAGCTTTCTTT

j_call: TRBJ2-3
d_call: TRBD2
clone_size: many
v_call: TRBV7-9
cdr3_aa: CASSDETSGRGDTQYF
cdr3_nt: TGTGCCAGCAGCGACGAGACTAGCGGGAGGGGAGATACGCAGTATTTT

j_call: TRBJ2-5
d_call: TRBD1
clone_size: many
v_call: TRBV7-7
cdr3_aa: CASSHDRVRETQYF
cdr3_nt: TGTGCCAGCAGTCACGACAGGGTCAGAGAGACCCAGTACTTC

j_call: TRBJ2-7
d_call: NA
clone_size: few
v_call: TRBV5-8
cdr3_aa: CASSLGDTSYEQYF
cdr3_nt: TGTGCCAGCAGCTTGGGGGACACTTCCTACGAGCAGTACTTC

j_call: TRBJ2-4
d_call: NA
clone_size: few
v_call: TRBV7-8
cdr3_aa: CASSSRTQRRIAKNIQYF
cdr3_nt: TGTGCCAGCAGCTCACGTACGCAGAGGAGGATAGCCAAAAACATTCAGTACTTC

j_call: TRBJ1-1
d_call: NA
clone_size: few
v_call: TRBV4-1
cdr3_aa: CASSQVWTSNTEAFF
cdr3_nt: TGCGCCAGCAGCCAAGTTTGGACATCAAACACTGAAGCTTTCTTT

j_call: TRBJ2-7
d_call: NA
clone_size: few
v_call: TRBV18
cdr3_aa: CASSPSQHSYEQYF
cdr3_nt: TGTGCCAGCTCACCGTCCCAGCACTCCTACGAGCAGTACTTC

j_call: TRBJ2-3
d_call: TRBD2
clone_size: NA
v_call: TRBV20-1
cdr3_aa: CSAKRGAGARTDTQYF
cdr3_nt: TGCAGTGCTAAGCGAGGAGCGGGGGCTCGCACAGATACGCAGTATTTT

j_call: TRBJ1-3
d_call: NA
clone_size: NA
v_call: TRBV2
cdr3_aa: CASSGEGNTIYF
cdr3_nt: TGTGCCAGCAGTGGCGAAGGAAACACCATATATTTT

j_call: TRBJ2-1
d_call: TRBD1
clone_size: many
v_call: TRBV18
cdr3_aa: CASSPTTGVAYNEQFF
cdr3_nt: TGTGCCAGCTCACCGACCACAGGGGTGGCCTACAATGAGCAGTTCTTC

j_call: TRBJ1-2
d_call: NA
clone_size: NA
v_call: TRBV2
cdr3_aa: CASSDGGLGYTF
cdr3_nt: TGTGCCAGCAGTGATGGGGGTTTAGGCTACACCTTC

j_call: TRBJ1-4
d_call: NA
clone_size: NA
v_call: TRBV6-5
cdr3_aa: CASSGDNEKLFF
cdr3_nt: TGTGCCAGCAGTGGGGACAATGAAAAACTGTTTTTT

j_call: TRBJ2-7
d_call: NA
clone_size: few
v_call: TRBV20-1
cdr3_aa: CSARDPRGEGYEQYF
cdr3_nt: TGCAGTGCTAGAGATCCCAGGGGCGAGGGCTACGAGCAGTACTTC

j_call: TRBJ2-7
d_call: TRBD1
clone_size: many
v_call: TRBV29-1
cdr3_aa: CSVFRQGSYEQYF
cdr3_nt: TGCAGCGTCTTCCGACAGGGCTCCTACGAGCAGTACTTC

j_call: TRBJ1-1
d_call: NA
clone_size: few
v_call: TRBV18
cdr3_aa: CASSPSREAFF
cdr3_nt: TGTGCCAGCTCACCGTCGCGGGAAGCTTTCTTT

j_call: TRBJ2-1
d_call: NA
clone_size: few
v_call: TRBV6-5
cdr3_aa: CASRDSAYNEQFF
cdr3_nt: TGTGCCAGCAGGGATAGCGCCTACAATGAGCAGTTCTTC

j_call: TRBJ2-1
d_call: NA
clone_size: NA
v_call: TRBV20-1
cdr3_aa: CSALRPSTSNEQFF
cdr3_nt: TGCAGTGCCCTCCGGCCGTCGACTAGCAATGAGCAGTTCTTC

j_call: TRBJ2-5
d_call: NA
clone_size: many
v_call: TRBV12-3/TRBV12-4
cdr3_aa: CASSSLASQTQYF
cdr3_nt: TGTGCCAGCAGTTCACTAGCATCACAGACCCAGTACTTC

j_call: TRBJ1-1
d_call: NA
clone_size: many
v_call: TRBV5-1
cdr3_aa: CASSTTGKGGTEAFF
cdr3_nt: TGCGCCAGCAGCACCACAGGGAAAGGGGGGACTGAAGCTTTCTTT

j_call: TRBJ1-1
d_call: NA
clone_size: few
v_call: TRBV4-2
cdr3_aa: CASSHTSSTEAFF
cdr3_nt: TGTGCCAGCAGCCATACGTCTAGCACTGAAGCTTTCTTT

j_call: TRBJ1-3
d_call: NA
clone_size: NA
v_call: TRBV12-3/TRBV12-4
cdr3_aa: CASSFPDSGNTIYF
cdr3_nt: TGTGCCAGCAGTTTTCCCGACTCTGGAAACACCATATATTTT

j_call: TRBJ1-1
d_call: TRBD1
clone_size: NA
v_call: TRBV20-1
cdr3_aa: CSAHRGGRADTEAFF
cdr3_nt: TGCAGTGCTCACAGGGGGGGCAGGGCGGACACTGAAGCTTTCTTT

j_call: TRBJ1-5
d_call: TRBD1
clone_size: NA
v_call: TRBV20-1
cdr3_aa: CSAKGQGDQPQHF
cdr3_nt: TGCAGTGCCAAGGGACAGGGTGATCAGCCCCAGCATTTT

j_call: TRBJ2-1
d_call: NA
clone_size: NA
v_call: TRBV7-8
cdr3_aa: CASSLEWVAGTEQFF
cdr3_nt: TGTGCCAGCAGCTTAGAATGGGTAGCCGGGACTGAGCAGTTCTTC

j_call: TRBJ1-1
d_call: NA
clone_size: few
v_call: TRBV5-1
cdr3_aa: CASSLGGAAEAFF
cdr3_nt: TGCGCCAGCAGCTTAGGCGGGGCCGCTGAAGCTTTCTTT

j_call: TRBJ1-6
d_call: NA
clone_size: many
v_call: TRBV18
cdr3_aa: CASSPPNSDLNNSPLHF
cdr3_nt: TGTGCCAGCTCACCACCGAATTCAGATTTGAATAATTCACCCCTCCACTTT

j_call: TRBJ2-2
d_call: NA
clone_size: few
v_call: TRBV5-6
cdr3_aa: CASSFAGFDTGELFF
cdr3_nt: TGTGCCAGCAGCTTTGCCGGGTTCGACACCGGGGAGCTGTTTTTT

j_call: TRBJ1-1
d_call: TRBD1
clone_size: NA
v_call: TRBV20-1
cdr3_aa: CSARDTDRGKEAFF
cdr3_nt: TGCAGTGCTAGAGATACCGACAGGGGAAAGGAAGCTTTCTTT

j_call: TRBJ2-1
d_call: TRBD1
clone_size: few
v_call: TRBV4-1
cdr3_aa: CASSQTGLEQFF
cdr3_nt: TGCGCCAGCAGCCAGACAGGGCTTGAGCAGTTCTTC

j_call: TRBJ2-4
d_call: TRBD2
clone_size: NA
v_call: TRBV7-9
cdr3_aa: CASAQYAGGSAKNIQYF
cdr3_nt: TGTGCCAGCGCCCAGTATGCGGGGGGCAGTGCCAAAAACATTCAGTACTTC

j_call: TRBJ2-7
d_call: NA
clone_size: NA
v_call: TRBV29-1
cdr3_aa: CSVEESVAGFTYEQYF
cdr3_nt: TGCAGCGTTGAAGAATCGGTGGCAGGCTTTACCTACGAGCAGTACTTC

j_call: TRBJ2-3
d_call: NA
clone_size: many
v_call: TRBV5-1
cdr3_aa: CASSSQVNTDTQYF
cdr3_nt: TGCGCCAGCAGTTCACAGGTTAACACAGATACGCAGTATTTT

j_call: TRBJ2-7
d_call: NA
clone_size: NA
v_call: TRBV5-8
cdr3_aa: CASSFPIRFGDWQYF
cdr3_nt: TGTGCCAGCAGCTTCCCGATACGGTTTGGGGATTGGCAGTACTTC

j_call: TRBJ2-1
d_call: NA
clone_size: NA
v_call: TRBV28
cdr3_aa: CASSWLNEQFF
cdr3_nt: TGTGCCAGCAGTTGGTTAAATGAGCAGTTCTTC

j_call: TRBJ1-2
d_call: NA
clone_size: few
v_call: TRBV20-1
cdr3_aa: CSASAGADQAANYGYTF
cdr3_nt: TGCAGTGCTAGTGCCGGGGCAGACCAAGCTGCTAACTATGGCTACACCTTC

j_call: TRBJ1-6
d_call: NA
clone_size: few
v_call: TRBV7-2
cdr3_aa: CASSVDGPNSPLHF
cdr3_nt: TGTGCCAGCAGCGTGGACGGCCCTAATTCACCCCTCCACTTT

j_call: TRBJ2-5
d_call: NA
clone_size: NA
v_call: TRBV15
cdr3_aa: CATSSAEGTQYF
cdr3_nt: TGTGCCACCAGCAGTGCCGAGGGGACCCAGTACTTC

j_call: TRBJ2-1
d_call: NA
clone_size: NA
v_call: TRBV7-9
cdr3_aa: CASRRRVSSYNEQFF
cdr3_nt: TGTGCCAGCAGGCGCAGGGTGAGCTCCTACAATGAGCAGTTCTTC

j_call: TRBJ2-4
d_call: NA
clone_size: few
v_call: TRBV20-1
cdr3_aa: CSASDRLAKNIQYF
cdr3_nt: TGCAGTGCTAGCGACAGGCTAGCCAAAAACATTCAGTACTTC

j_call: TRBJ1-4
d_call: NA
clone_size: NA
v_call: TRBV6-5
cdr3_aa: CASSGRTNEKLFF
cdr3_nt: TGTGCCAGCTCTGGCAGAACGAATGAAAAACTGTTTTTT

j_call: TRBJ1-6
d_call: NA
clone_size: few
v_call: TRBV5-1
cdr3_aa: CASSLGTYVRMKNSPLHF
cdr3_nt: TGCGCCAGCAGCTTGGGGACATACGTGCGTATGAAAAATTCACCCCTCCACTTT